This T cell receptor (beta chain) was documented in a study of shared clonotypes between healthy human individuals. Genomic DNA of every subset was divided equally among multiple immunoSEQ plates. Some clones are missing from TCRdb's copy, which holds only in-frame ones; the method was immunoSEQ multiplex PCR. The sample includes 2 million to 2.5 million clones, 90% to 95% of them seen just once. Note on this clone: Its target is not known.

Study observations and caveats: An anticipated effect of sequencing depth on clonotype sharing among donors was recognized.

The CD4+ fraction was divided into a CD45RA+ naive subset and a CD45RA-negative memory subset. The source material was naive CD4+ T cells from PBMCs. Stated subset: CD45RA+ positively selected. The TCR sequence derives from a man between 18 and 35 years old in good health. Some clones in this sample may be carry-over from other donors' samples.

In DNA form, the CDR3 reads TGTGCCAGCGGACGACAGGGGGACACTGAAGCTTTCTTT. The encoded protein is CASGRQGDTEAFF. The J gene is TRBJ1-1, the V gene TRBV7-8, with 9 bases lining up with TRBD1. The V and J ends lost 8 bases and 3 bases, in that order; junction bases with no gene match: 4. Germline-derived CDR1 and CDR2 are SGHVS and FQNEAQ. The CDR3 sequence is 13 residues long.